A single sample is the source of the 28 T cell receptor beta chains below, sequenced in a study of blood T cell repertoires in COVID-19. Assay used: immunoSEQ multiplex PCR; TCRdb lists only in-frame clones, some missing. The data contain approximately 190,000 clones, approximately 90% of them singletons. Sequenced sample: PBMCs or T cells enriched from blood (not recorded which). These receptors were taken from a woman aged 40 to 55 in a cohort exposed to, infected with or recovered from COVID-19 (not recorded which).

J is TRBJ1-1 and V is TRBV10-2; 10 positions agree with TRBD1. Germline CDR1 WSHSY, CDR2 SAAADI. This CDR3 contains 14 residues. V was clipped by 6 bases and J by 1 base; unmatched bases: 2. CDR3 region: CASRTGGENTEAFF. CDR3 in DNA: TGCGCCAGCAGGACAGGGGGCGAGAACACTGAAGCTTTCTTT.

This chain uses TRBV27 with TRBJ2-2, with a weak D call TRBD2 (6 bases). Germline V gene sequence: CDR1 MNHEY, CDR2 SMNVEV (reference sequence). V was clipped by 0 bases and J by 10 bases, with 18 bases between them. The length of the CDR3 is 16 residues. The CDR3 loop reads CASSLSPSMAREELFF. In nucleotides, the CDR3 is TGTGCCAGCAGTTTATCCCCATCCATGGCGCGGGAGGAGCTGTTTTTT.

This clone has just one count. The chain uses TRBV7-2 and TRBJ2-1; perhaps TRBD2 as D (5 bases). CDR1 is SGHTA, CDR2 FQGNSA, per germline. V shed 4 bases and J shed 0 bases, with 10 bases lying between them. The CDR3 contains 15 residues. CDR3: CASSSLESSYNEQFF. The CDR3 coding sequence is TGTGCCAGCAGCTCACTAGAGAGCTCCTACAATGAGCAGTTCTTC.

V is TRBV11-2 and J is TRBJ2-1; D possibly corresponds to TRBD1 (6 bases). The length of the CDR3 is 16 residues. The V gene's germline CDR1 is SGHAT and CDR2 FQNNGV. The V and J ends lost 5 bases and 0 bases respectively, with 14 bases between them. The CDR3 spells CASSPPTGGSYNEQFF. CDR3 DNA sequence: TGTGCCAGCAGCCCGCCGACAGGAGGCTCCTACAATGAGCAGTTCTTC.

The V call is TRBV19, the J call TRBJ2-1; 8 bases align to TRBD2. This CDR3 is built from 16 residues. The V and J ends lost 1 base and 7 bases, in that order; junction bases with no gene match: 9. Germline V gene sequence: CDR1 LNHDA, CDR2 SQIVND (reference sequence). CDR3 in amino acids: CASSIGGGRNRNEQFF. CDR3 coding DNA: TGTGCCAGTAGTATAGGGGGCGGGAGGAACCGGAATGAGCAGTTCTTC. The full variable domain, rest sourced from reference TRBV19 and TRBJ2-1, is DGGITQSPKYLFRKEGQNVTLSCEQNLNHDAMYWYRQDPGQGLRLIYYSQIVNDFQKGDIAEGYSVSREKKESFPLTVTSAQKNPTAFYLCASSIGGGRNRNEQFFGPGTRLTVL.

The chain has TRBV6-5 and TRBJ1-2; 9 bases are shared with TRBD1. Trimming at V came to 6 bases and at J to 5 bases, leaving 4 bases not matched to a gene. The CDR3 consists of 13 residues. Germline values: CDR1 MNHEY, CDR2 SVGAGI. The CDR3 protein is CASRKTGGYGYTF. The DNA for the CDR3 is TGTGCCAGCAGGAAGACAGGGGGATATGGCTACACCTTC.

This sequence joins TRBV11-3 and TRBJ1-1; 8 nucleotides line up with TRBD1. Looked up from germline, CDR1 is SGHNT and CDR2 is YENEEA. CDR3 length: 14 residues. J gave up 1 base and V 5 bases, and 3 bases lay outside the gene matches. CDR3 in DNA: TGTGCCAGCAGCCTACAGGGGGGGAACACTGAAGCTTTCTTT. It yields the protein CASSLQGGNTEAFF. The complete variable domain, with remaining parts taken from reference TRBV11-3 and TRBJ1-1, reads EAGVVQSPRYKIIEKKQPVAFWCNPISGHNTLYWYLQNLGQGPELLIRYENEEAVDDSQLPKDRFSAERLKGVDSTLKIQPAELGDSAVYLCASSLQGGNTEAFFGQGTRLTVV.

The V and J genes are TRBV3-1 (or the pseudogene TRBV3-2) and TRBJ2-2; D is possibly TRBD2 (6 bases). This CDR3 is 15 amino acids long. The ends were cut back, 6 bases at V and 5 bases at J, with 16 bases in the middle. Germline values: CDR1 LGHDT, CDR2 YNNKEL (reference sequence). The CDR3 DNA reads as TGTGCCAGCAGTCCTAGCGCCGGAATAACCGGGGAGCTGTTTTTT. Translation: CASSPSAGITGELFF.

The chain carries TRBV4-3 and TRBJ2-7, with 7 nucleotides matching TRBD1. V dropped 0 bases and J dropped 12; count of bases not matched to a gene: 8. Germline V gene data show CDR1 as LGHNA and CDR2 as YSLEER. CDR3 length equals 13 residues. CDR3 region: CASSQDRGGAAYF. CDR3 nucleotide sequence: TGCGCCAGCAGCCAAGATAGAGGGGGCGCTGCGTACTTC.

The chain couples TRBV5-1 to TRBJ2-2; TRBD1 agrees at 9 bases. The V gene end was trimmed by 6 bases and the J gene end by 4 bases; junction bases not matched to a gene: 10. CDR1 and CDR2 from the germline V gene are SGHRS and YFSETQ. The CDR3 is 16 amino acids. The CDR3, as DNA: TGCGCCAGCAACGATGGGACAGGGAGGGGCACCGGGGAGCTGTTTTTT. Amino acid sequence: CASNDGTGRGTGELFF.

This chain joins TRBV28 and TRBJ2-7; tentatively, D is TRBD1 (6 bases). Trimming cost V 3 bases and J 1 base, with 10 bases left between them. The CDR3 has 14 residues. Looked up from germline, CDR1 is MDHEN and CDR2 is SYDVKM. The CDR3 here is CASSFPTGSYEQYF. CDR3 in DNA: TGTGCCAGCAGTTTTCCGACAGGTTCCTACGAGCAGTACTTC.

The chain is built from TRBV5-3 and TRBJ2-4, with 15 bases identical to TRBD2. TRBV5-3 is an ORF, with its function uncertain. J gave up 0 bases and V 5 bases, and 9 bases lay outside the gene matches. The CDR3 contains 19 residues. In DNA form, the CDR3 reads TGTGCCAGAAGATGGACTAGCGGGAGGGCCTGGGAAGCCAAAAACATTCAGTACTTC. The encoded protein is CARRWTSGRAWEAKNIQYF.

CDR3 nucleotides: TGTGCCAGCAGTGAGGGGGGAAGTGAGCAGTACTTC. Its protein product is CASSEGGSEQYF. The chain has TRBV25-1 and TRBJ2-7; D is perhaps TRBD2 (6 bases). The CDR3 runs to 12 residues. Trimming took off 3 bases at V and 7 bases at J, with 10 bases between the two ends. Germline CDR1 MGHDK, CDR2 SYGVNS.

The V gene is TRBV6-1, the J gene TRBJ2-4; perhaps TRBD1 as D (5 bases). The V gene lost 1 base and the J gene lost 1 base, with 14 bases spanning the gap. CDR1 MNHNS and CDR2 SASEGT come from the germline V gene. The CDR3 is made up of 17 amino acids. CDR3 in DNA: TGTGCCAGCAGTGAAGGGAGCAGGGATGGGGCCAAAAACATTCAGTACTTC. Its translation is CASSEGSRDGAKNIQYF.

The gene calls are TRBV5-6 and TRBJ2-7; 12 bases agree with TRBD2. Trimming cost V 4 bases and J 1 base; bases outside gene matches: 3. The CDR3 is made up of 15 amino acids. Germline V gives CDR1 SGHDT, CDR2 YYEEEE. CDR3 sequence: CASSPTSGGSYEQYF. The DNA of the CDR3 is TGTGCCAGCAGCCCCACTAGCGGGGGGTCCTACGAGCAGTACTTC.

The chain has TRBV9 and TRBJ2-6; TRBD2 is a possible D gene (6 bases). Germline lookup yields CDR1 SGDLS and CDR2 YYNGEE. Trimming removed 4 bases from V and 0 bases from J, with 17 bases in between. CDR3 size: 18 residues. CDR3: CASSLGLSRGSGANVLTF. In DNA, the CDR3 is TGTGCCAGCAGCTTGGGACTTTCTCGGGGCTCTGGGGCCAACGTCCTGACTTTC.

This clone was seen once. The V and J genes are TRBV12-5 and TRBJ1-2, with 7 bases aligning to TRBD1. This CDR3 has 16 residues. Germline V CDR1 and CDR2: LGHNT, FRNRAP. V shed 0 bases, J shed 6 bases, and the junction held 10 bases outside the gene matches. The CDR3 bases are TGTGCTAGTGGTTTGGTAAGGCGGCAGGGGGACGATGGCTACACCTTC. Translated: CASGLVRRQGDDGYTF.

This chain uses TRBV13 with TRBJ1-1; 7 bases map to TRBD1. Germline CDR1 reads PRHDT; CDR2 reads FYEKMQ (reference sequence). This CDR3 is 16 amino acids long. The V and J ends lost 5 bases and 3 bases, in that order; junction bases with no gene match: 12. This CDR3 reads CASSPADRRYDTEAFF. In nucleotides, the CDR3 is TGTGCCAGCAGCCCCGCGGACAGGAGGTACGACACTGAAGCTTTCTTT.

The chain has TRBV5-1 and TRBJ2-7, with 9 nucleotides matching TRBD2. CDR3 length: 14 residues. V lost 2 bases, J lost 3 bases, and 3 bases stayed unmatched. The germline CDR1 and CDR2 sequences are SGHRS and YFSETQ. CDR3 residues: CASSLAGGNYEQYF. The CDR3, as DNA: TGCGCCAGCAGCTTAGCGGGAGGAAACTACGAGCAGTACTTC.

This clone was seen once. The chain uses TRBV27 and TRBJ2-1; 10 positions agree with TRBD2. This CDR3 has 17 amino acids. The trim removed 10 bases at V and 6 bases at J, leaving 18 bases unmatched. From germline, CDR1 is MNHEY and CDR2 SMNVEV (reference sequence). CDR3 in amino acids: CATSGLAGVVARNEQFF. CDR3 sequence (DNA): TGTGCCACCTCAGGGCTAGCGGGAGTAGTGGCGCGCAATGAGCAGTTCTTC.

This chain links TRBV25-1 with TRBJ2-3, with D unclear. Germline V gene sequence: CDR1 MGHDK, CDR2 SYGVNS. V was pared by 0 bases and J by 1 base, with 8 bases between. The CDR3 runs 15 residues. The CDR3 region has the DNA TGTGCCAGCAGTGAATACGTTCGGGGCACAGATACGCAGTATTTT. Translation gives CASSEYVRGTDTQYF.

CDR3 nucleotides: TGTGCCATCAGTGGTAGCGGGAGCGGGACCGGGGAGCTGTTTTTT. Protein: CAISGSGSGTGELFF. The V call is TRBV10-3, the J call TRBJ2-2; 9 nucleotides agree with TRBD2. This CDR3 spans 15 amino acids. Germline CDR1 and CDR2: ENHRY and SYGVKD. The ends lost 4 bases at V and 5 bases at J; junction bases unmatched: 5.

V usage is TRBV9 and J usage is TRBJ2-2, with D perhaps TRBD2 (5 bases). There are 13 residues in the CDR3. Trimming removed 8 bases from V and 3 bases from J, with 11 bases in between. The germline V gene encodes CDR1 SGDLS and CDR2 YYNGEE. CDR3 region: CASAGLYTGELFF. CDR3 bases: TGTGCCAGTGCCGGACTGTACACCGGGGAGCTGTTTTTT.

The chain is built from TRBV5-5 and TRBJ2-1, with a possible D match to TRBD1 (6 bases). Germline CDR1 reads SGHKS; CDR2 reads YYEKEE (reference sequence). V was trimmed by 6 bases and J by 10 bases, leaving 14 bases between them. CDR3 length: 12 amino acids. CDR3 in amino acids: CASKTDRNEQFF. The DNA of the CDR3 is TGTGCCAGCAAAACAGACAGGAACGAGCAGTTCTTC.

CDR3 in DNA: TGTGCCAGCAGTTTATGGACAGGGAATCCGAATGAGCAGTTCTTC. It specifies CASSLWTGNPNEQFF. The chain couples TRBV27 to TRBJ2-1, with TRBD1 matching 8 bases. Per germline, CDR1 MNHEY and CDR2 SMNVEV (reference sequence). CDR3 size: 15 residues. V was clipped by 1 base and J by 7 bases; unmatched bases: 6.

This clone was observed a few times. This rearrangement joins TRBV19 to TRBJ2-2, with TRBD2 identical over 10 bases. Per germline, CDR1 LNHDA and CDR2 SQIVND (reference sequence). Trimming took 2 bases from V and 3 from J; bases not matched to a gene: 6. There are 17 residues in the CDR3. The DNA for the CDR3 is TGTGCCAGTAGTATAATACTAGCGGGACCAGACACCGGGGAGCTGTTTTTT. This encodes CASSIILAGPDTGELFF.

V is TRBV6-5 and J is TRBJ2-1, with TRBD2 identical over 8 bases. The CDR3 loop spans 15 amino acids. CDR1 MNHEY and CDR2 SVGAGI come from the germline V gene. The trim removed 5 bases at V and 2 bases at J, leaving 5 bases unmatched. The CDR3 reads CASSPSGGPYNEQFF. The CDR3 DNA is TGTGCCAGCAGTCCCAGCGGGGGCCCCTACAATGAGCAGTTCTTC.

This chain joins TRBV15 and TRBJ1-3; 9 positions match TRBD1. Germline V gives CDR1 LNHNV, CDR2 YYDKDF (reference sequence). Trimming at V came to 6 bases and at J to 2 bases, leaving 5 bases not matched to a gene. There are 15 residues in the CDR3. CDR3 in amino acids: CATSPGTGTGNTIYF. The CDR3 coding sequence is TGTGCCACCAGTCCTGGGACAGGGACTGGAAACACCATATATTTT.